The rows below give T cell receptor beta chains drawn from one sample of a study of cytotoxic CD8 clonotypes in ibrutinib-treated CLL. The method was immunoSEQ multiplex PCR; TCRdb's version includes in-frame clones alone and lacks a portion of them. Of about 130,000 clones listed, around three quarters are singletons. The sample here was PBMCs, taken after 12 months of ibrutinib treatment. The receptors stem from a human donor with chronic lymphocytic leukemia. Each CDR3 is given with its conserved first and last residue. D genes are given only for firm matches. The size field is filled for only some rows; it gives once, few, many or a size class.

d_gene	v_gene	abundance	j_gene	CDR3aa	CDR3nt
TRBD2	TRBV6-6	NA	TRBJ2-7	CASTLHSGSYEQYF	TGTGCCAGCACCCTCCACAGCGGGAGTTACGAGCAGTACTTC
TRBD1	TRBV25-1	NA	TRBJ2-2	CASSELLGQGIETGELFF	TGTGCCAGCAGTGAACTGCTGGGACAGGGGATCGAGACCGGGGAGCTGTTTTTT
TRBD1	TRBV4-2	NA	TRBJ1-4	CASSQGFGTGFGKLFF	TGTGCCAGCAGCCAAGGTTTCGGGACAGGGTTCGGGAAACTGTTTTTT
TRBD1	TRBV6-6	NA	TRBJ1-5	CASQRREGASNQPQHF	TGTGCCAGCCAAAGGAGGGAGGGGGCGAGCAATCAGCCCCAGCATTTT
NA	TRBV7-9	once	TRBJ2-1	CASSLAATGEQFF	TGTGCCAGCAGCTTAGCAGCTACCGGTGAGCAGTTCTTC
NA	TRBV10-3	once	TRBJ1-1	CAIRGNRGGEAFF	TGTGCCATCAGGGGAAATAGGGGGGGTGAAGCTTTCTTT
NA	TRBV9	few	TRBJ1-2	CASSVEVSGSGGYTF	TGTGCCAGCAGCGTAGAGGTTTCAGGGTCGGGTGGCTACACCTTC
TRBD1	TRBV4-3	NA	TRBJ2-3	CASGKRGPYQGASDTQYF	TGCGCCAGCGGGAAAAGGGGGCCTTACCAGGGGGCGTCAGATACGCAGTATTTT
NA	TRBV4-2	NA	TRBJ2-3	CASSHPDRTDTQYF	TGTGCCAGCAGCCACCCGGACCGCACAGATACGCAGTATTTT
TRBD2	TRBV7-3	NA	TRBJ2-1	CASSPAPAGYNEQFF	TGTGCCAGCAGCCCCGCCCCAGCGGGGTACAATGAGCAGTTCTTC
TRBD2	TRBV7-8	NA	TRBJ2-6	CASSAGLAGGSGANVLTF	TGTGCCAGCAGCGCGGGACTAGCGGGAGGATCTGGGGCCAACGTCCTGACTTTC
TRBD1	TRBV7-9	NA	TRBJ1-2	CASSLTQADRGDPNYGYTF	TGTGCCAGCAGCTTAACGCAAGCGGACAGGGGAGACCCTAACTATGGCTACACCTTC
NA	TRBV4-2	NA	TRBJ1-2	CASSQGGGGNYGYTF	TGTGCCAGCAGCCAAGGAGGGGGTGGTAACTATGGCTACACCTTC
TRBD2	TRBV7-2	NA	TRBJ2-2	CASSLTLAGVTGELFF	TGTGCCAGCAGCTTAACCCTAGCGGGCGTCACCGGGGAGCTGTTTTTT
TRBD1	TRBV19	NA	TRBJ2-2	CASSTSTGGYIGELFF	TGTGCCAGTAGTACGTCGACAGGGGGCTATATCGGGGAGCTGTTTTTT
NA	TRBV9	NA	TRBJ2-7	CASSRTPSSYEQYF	TGTGCCAGCAGTCGTACTCCTAGCTCCTACGAGCAGTACTTC
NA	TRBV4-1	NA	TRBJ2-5	CASSQRGGWRETQYF	TGCGCCAGCAGCCAACGTGGCGGGTGGCGGGAGACCCAGTACTTC
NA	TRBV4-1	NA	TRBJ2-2	CASSTGDGNTGELFF	TGCGCCAGCAGCACGGGGGACGGTAACACCGGGGAGCTGTTTTTT
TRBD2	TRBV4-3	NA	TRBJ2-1	CASSHPVSGGNEQFF	TGCGCCAGCAGCCACCCAGTGAGCGGGGGCAATGAGCAGTTCTTC
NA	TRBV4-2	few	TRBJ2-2	CASSGTSNTGELFF	TGTGCCAGCAGCGGGACTTCCAACACCGGGGAGCTGTTTTTT
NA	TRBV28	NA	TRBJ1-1	CAIEGSTEAFF	TGTGCCATAGAGGGAAGCACTGAAGCTTTCTTT
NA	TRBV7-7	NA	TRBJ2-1	CASSEGQGAYNEQFF	TGTGCTAGCAGCGAGGGACAAGGCGCCTACAATGAGCAGTTCTTC
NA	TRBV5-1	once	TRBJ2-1	CASSLEETGDYNEQFF	TGCGCCAGCAGCCTCGAGGAGACAGGAGACTACAATGAGCAGTTCTTC
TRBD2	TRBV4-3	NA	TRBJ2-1	CASSQSLAGLNEQFF	TGCGCCAGCAGCCAGAGTCTAGCGGGACTCAATGAGCAGTTCTTC
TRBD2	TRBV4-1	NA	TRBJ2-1	CASSQGYGRAVEQFF	TGCGCCAGCAGCCAAGGCTACGGGAGGGCCGTTGAGCAGTTCTTC
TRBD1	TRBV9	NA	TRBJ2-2	CASSVRQGATGELFF	TGTGCCAGCAGCGTTAGACAGGGGGCGACCGGGGAGCTGTTTTTT
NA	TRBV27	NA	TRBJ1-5	CASSLLGQISNQPQHF	TGTGCCAGCAGTTTATTGGGCCAGATTAGCAATCAGCCCCAGCATTTT
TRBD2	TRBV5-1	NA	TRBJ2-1	CASSPGVRTSGNEQFF	TGCGCCAGCAGCCCCGGGGTGCGGACTAGCGGGAATGAGCAGTTCTTC
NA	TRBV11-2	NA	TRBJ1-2	CASSLAGGIRGYTF	TGTGCCAGCAGCTTAGCGGGGGGGATTCGTGGCTACACCTTC
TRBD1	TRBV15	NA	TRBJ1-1	CATSREGQGAAFF	TGTGCCACCAGCAGAGAAGGACAGGGGGCCGCTTTCTTT
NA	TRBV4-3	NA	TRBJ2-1	CASSPFGGRTNEQFF	TGCGCCAGCAGCCCGTTCGGAGGCAGAACCAATGAGCAGTTCTTC
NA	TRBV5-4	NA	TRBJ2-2	CASSPMRTGPTGELFF	TGTGCCAGCAGCCCCATGCGGACGGGGCCCACCGGGGAGCTGTTTTTT
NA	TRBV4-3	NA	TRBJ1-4	CASSQVQGFNEKLFF	TGCGCCAGCAGCCAAGTGCAAGGCTTTAATGAAAAACTGTTTTTT
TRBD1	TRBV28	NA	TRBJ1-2	CASRDRGFYGYTF	TGTGCCAGCCGGGACAGGGGGTTTTATGGCTACACCTTC
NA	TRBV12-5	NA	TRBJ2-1	CASGLGSEQFF	TGTGCTAGTGGTTTAGGGTCTGAGCAGTTCTTC
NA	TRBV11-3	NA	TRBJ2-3	CASSLGSSTDTQYF	TGTGCCAGCTCTTTAGGGTCTAGCACAGATACGCAGTATTTT
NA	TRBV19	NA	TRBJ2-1	CASSGASYNEQFF	TGTGCCAGTAGTGGAGCCTCTTACAATGAGCAGTTCTTC
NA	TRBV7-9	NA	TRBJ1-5	CASSPDDRNQPQHF	TGTGCCAGCAGCCCCGACGACAGAAATCAGCCCCAGCATTTT
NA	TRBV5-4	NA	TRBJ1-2	CASSLVGEGTGFGYTF	TGTGCCAGCAGCTTGGTTGGTGAGGGCACCGGGTTTGGCTACACCTTC
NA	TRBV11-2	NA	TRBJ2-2	CASSSLPRSPGELFF	TGTGCCAGCAGCTCCTTACCGCGATCCCCCGGGGAGCTGTTTTTT
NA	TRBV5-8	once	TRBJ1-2	CASSYPPSGYTF	TGTGCCAGCAGCTACCCGCCCAGTGGCTACACCTTC
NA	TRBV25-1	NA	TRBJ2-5	CASSEAGLETQYF	TGTGCCAGCAGTGAAGCGGGTTTGGAGACCCAGTACTTC
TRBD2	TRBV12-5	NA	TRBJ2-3	CASGLVLAGGPSSDTQYF	TGTGCTAGTGGTTTGGTCCTAGCGGGAGGGCCCTCCTCAGATACGCAGTATTTT
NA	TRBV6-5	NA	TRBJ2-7	CASSYRRQSYEQYF	TGTGCCAGCAGTTACCGAAGACAGTCCTACGAGCAGTACTTC
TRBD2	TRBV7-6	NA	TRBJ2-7	CASSPGVAGGSYEQYF	TGTGCCAGCAGCCCAGGGGTAGCGGGAGGCTCCTACGAGCAGTACTTC